These 22 T cell receptor beta chains share one sample of origin, sequenced in a study of shared clonotypes between healthy human individuals. Some clones are missing from TCRdb's copy, which holds only in-frame ones; the method was immunoSEQ multiplex PCR. The sample lists about 1.1 million clones, around 82% occurring once. Sequencing was done on a sample of memory CD4+ T cells from PBMCs. As for subset: CD45RA-negative fraction. These receptors came from a man between 18 and 29 years old in good health. Some clones in this sample may be carry-over from other donors' samples.

The CDR3 region is CASSVDFFTEQYF. The DNA of the CDR3 is TGTGCCAGCAGCGTAGATTTCTTTACCGAGCAGTACTTC. The chain links TRBV9 to TRBJ2-7; D gene ambiguous. Germline V lookup: CDR1 SGDLS, CDR2 YYNGEE. V lost 0 bases and J lost 6, with 10 bases in between. The CDR3 spans 13 residues.

This chain links TRBV5-6 with TRBJ1-4; D is ambiguous. Trimming stripped 7 bases from V and 5 bases from J, with 18 bases between. Germline V gene sequence: CDR1 SGHDT, CDR2 YYEEEE. This CDR3 comprises 15 residues. The CDR3 DNA follows: TGTGCCAGCGGCGAGCTAGCGGGCATAAATGAAAAACTGTTTTTT. Its translation: CASGELAGINEKLFF.

The chain links TRBV11-3 to TRBJ2-1, with TRBD2 matching over 14 bases. This CDR3 comprises 16 residues. The germline V gene has CDR1 SGHNT and CDR2 YENEEA. The ends lost 0 bases at V and 8 bases at J; junction bases unmatched: 3. DNA for the CDR3: TGTGCCAGCAGCTTAGAGGGGACTAGCGGGAGCTATGAGCAGTTCTTC. Amino acids: CASSLEGTSGSYEQFF.

The genes are TRBV10-2 and TRBJ2-7; 15 bases line up with TRBD2. The J segment lost 8 bases and the V segment lost 6 bases, leaving 20 bases of the junction unmatched. The germline V gene has CDR1 WSHSY and CDR2 SAAADI. There are 19 residues in the CDR3. The CDR3 DNA reads TGCGCCAGCAGCGATAATGATCCGGTAGGACTAGCGGGAGGGCCGAAGCAGTACTTC. Protein: CASSDNDPVGLAGGPKQYF.

The chain has TRBV28 and TRBJ1-1, with D perhaps TRBD1 (5 bases). CDR3 length: 16 amino acids. From germline, CDR1 is MDHEN and CDR2 SYDVKM. Trimming cost V 1 base and J 3 bases, with 15 bases left between them. In DNA, the CDR3 is TGTGCCAGCAGTTTATCCTCCTCTGGGGGGGACACTGAAGCTTTCTTT. Its translation is CASSLSSSGGDTEAFF.

A word on this clone: Other nucleotide sequences from this sample produce the same CDR3. The V and J genes are TRBV6-1 and TRBJ2-5, with 8 bases that match TRBD1. CDR1 is MNHNS and CDR2 is SASEGT in the germline V gene. This CDR3 is built from 14 residues. V shed 3 bases and J 5 bases; nucleotides not matched to a gene: 5. CDR3 sequence (DNA): TGTGCCAGCAGTGAGGACAGGGTTCGGGAGACCCAGTACTTC. Its protein is CASSEDRVRETQYF.

This rearrangement joins TRBV6-6 to TRBJ2-1; perhaps TRBD1 as D (6 bases). CDR1 MNHNY and CDR2 SVGAGI come from the germline V gene (reference sequence). V lost 6 bases to trimming and J lost 9 bases, with 24 bases between them. CDR3 length: 16 amino acids. The CDR3 loop is CASSDKNRVGLGEQFF. The CDR3 DNA reads as TGTGCCAGCAGCGACAAAAACAGGGTTGGATTGGGTGAGCAGTTCTTC.

The V and J genes are TRBV6-1 and TRBJ2-5; D gene unclear. CDR1 and CDR2 from the germline V gene are MNHNS and SASEGT. The V end was cut by 1 base, the J end by 9 bases, with 15 bases between. The CDR3 extends over 14 amino acids. In DNA, the CDR3 is TGTGCCAGCAGTGAAGTCGTCGGTACTTACGCCCAGTACTTC. It specifies CASSEVVGTYAQYF.

This clone has just a few counts. This chain connects TRBV10-3 to TRBJ1-5; no definite D call. CDR3 length equals 15 residues. V was pared by 3 bases and J by 0 bases, with 9 bases between. Germline V gene data show CDR1 as ENHRY and CDR2 as SYGVKD. CDR3 loop: CAISDGTRSNQPQHF. DNA of the CDR3: TGTGCCATCAGTGATGGAACACGTAGCAATCAGCCCCAGCATTTT.

CDR3 DNA sequence: TGTGCCAGCAGCTTAGCGACTAGCGGGAGCTACGAGCAGTACTTC. Translating gives CASSLATSGSYEQYF. This chain uses TRBV7-2 with TRBJ2-7; 12 bases are shared with TRBD2. Germline V gene lookup returns CDR1 SGHTA and CDR2 FQGNSA. V shed 0 bases, J shed 3 bases, and the junction held 0 bases outside the gene matches. This CDR3 has 15 residues.

The J gene is TRBJ1-2, the V gene TRBV5-8, with D tentatively TRBD1 (6 bases). CDR1 and CDR2 (germline): SGHTS, YDEGEE. This CDR3 is 18 amino acids long. Trimming took off 4 bases at V and 0 bases at J, with 22 bases between the two ends. As DNA, the CDR3 is TGTGCCAGCAGCCCCGTCCCAGGGGCCCTGAATTCTAACTATGGCTACACCTTC. It is translated as CASSPVPGALNSNYGYTF.

The chain uses TRBV27 and TRBJ1-5, with a weak D call TRBD1 (6 bases). CDR3 length: 12 amino acids. CDR1 MNHEY and CDR2 SMNVEV come from the germline V gene (reference sequence). V lost 2 bases to trimming and J lost 7 bases, with 6 bases between them. The CDR3 coding sequence is TGTGCCAGCAGTTTAAGGGGGCAGCCCCAGCATTTT. This encodes CASSLRGQPQHF.

The chain recombines TRBV9 with TRBJ2-1, with TRBD1 as a possible D gene (6 bases). Looked up from germline, CDR1 is SGDLS and CDR2 is YYNGEE. The CDR3 sequence is 13 residues long. Trimming removed 3 bases from V and 7 bases from J, with 11 bases in between. The CDR3 here is CASSGGDRNEQFF. In DNA, the CDR3 is TGTGCCAGCAGCGGGGGTGACAGGAATGAGCAGTTCTTC.

This chain uses TRBV2 with TRBJ2-1; D is uncertain. The CDR3 extends over 11 amino acids. The germline V gene has CDR1 SNHLY and CDR2 FYNNEI. V was pared by 7 bases and J by 12 bases, with 13 bases between. CDR3 residues: CASTSAPPQFF. The CDR3 nucleotides are TGTGCCAGCACCTCCGCCCCACCGCAGTTCTTC.

The chain combines TRBV2 with TRBJ2-7; TRBD1 matches at 8 bases. This CDR3 region has 16 residues. Germline V CDR1 and CDR2: SNHLY, FYNNEI. The V gene end was trimmed by 5 bases and the J gene end by 3 bases; junction bases not matched to a gene: 12. The CDR3 loop reads CASSNGQGKRIYEQYF. CDR3 in DNA: TGTGCCAGCAGTAACGGACAGGGTAAGAGGATCTACGAGCAGTACTTC.

The chain employs TRBV5-4 and TRBJ1-5; 9 bases are a match to TRBD1. From germline, CDR1 is SGHNT and CDR2 YYREEE (reference sequence). Trimming cost V 5 bases and J 7 bases; bases outside gene matches: 10. The CDR3 extends over 15 amino acids. The CDR3, as DNA: TGTGCCAGCAGTCGTACAGGGGGCTCTCCGCAGCCCCAGCATTTT. Translation: CASSRTGGSPQPQHF.

At least ten counts were recorded for this clone. This same CDR3 is encoded by further DNA sequences in the sample. The chain links TRBV28 to TRBJ2-5, with D unclear. The J call may not be correct, given that the DNA end is closer to TRBJ2-7. This CDR3 has 12 residues. Per germline, CDR1 MDHEN and CDR2 SYDVKM. The CDR3 sequence: CASSSRSYEQYF. The CDR3 DNA sequence: TGTGCCAGCAGTTCCCGGAGCTACGAGCAGTACTTC.

The rearrangement links TRBV5-4 to TRBJ2-1; 8 bases match TRBD2. The CDR3 length is 16 residues. With 4 bases clipped from V and 7 bases from J, the junction kept 13 bases outside the gene matches. The germline V gene has CDR1 SGHNT and CDR2 YYREEE (reference sequence). The CDR3 DNA reads TGTGCCAGCAGCCCCCAGACTAGCGCGGTTTTGAATGAGCAGTTCTTC. This translates into CASSPQTSAVLNEQFF.

The V call is TRBV21-1, the J call TRBJ2-1; the table calls TRBD1, which could not be checked here. TRBV21-1 is designated a pseudogene. This CDR3 region has 14 residues. The CDR3, as DNA: TGTGCCAGCCCACCCGGGACAACCTACAATGAGCAGTTCTTC. As protein: CASPPGTTYNEQFF.

The count of this clone is one. The chain couples TRBV28 to TRBJ2-3; 8 bases line up with TRBD2. The CDR3 sequence is 13 residues long. The germline V gene has CDR1 MDHEN and CDR2 SYDVKM. CDR3 loop: CATLAGSTDTQYF. The CDR3 DNA is TGTGCTACCCTAGCGGGCAGCACAGATACGCAGTATTTT.

J is TRBJ2-6 and V is TRBV2; either TRBD1 or TRBD2 may supply D (6 bases each). This CDR3 is 11 amino acids long. Trimming removed 6 bases from V and 18 bases from J, with 15 bases in between. Per the germline V gene, CDR1 is SNHLY and CDR2 is FYNNEI. CDR3 coding DNA: TGTGCCAGCAGGGTAACCGGGGGCGCGACTTTC. This encodes CASRVTGGATF.

This clone was counted many times. V and J are TRBV4-1 and TRBJ2-1; 8 positions agree with TRBD1. The CDR3 is made up of 17 amino acids. V dropped 5 bases and J dropped 2; count of bases not matched to a gene: 11. In germline, CDR1 is MGHRA, CDR2 YSYEKL. CDR3 region: CASSTQDRGKTYNEQFF. As DNA, the CDR3 is TGCGCCAGCAGCACTCAAGACAGGGGAAAAACCTACAATGAGCAGTTCTTC.